The clone carrying this TCR beta chain was observed a handful of times. Its antigen is undetermined. The investigators amplified TCR beta CDR3 regions from RNA transcripts. During a first-round RT-PCR of the TCR CDR3, the HTBI primer set was used. TCRdb used MiXCR to reprocess the multiplex PCR reads, holding one entry per CDR3 protein. The sample contains 350,000 to 500,000 distinct CDR3 sequences, roughly 15% of which appear only once. The CDR3 has 16 residues. The V gene's germline CDR1 is LNHDA and CDR2 SQIVND (reference sequence). V dropped 3 bases and J dropped 1; count of bases not matched to a gene: 5. The data originate from a study of T cells in Graves' hyperthyroidism and ophthalmopathy. Regarding the study as a whole: Ophthalmopathy and stable hyperthyroidism were told apart by a 13 V-J model.

From more than 9 ml of fresh peripheral blood, PBMCs were isolated. The material sequenced was blood. This sequence joins TRBV19 and TRBJ2-7; TRBD2 matches at 11 bases. This TCR came from a woman aged 18 to 35 with Graves' hyperthyroidism. Here the CDR3 reads CASSMATSGISYEQYF. The CDR3 DNA is TGTGCCAGTAGTATGGCGACTAGCGGGATATCCTACGAGCAGTACTTC.